Shown below are 8 T cell receptor beta chains from a single sample sequenced in a study of blood T cell repertoires in COVID-19. TCRdb's copy holds only in-frame clones and misses some; the assay was immunoSEQ multiplex PCR. The sample holds 180,000 or so clones, approximately 80% seen once. What was sequenced was peripheral blood. These receptors were taken from a woman in her thirties or forties with COVID-19, enrolled during active disease.

This clone appeared once. The V and J genes are TRBV11-1 and TRBJ1-5; 7 positions match TRBD1. The CDR3 loop spans 16 amino acids. The germline V gene encodes CDR1 SGHAT and CDR2 FQDESV (reference sequence). With 5 bases clipped from V and 0 bases from J, the junction kept 7 bases outside the gene matches. The CDR3 region has the DNA TGTGCCAGCAGCCCACAGGGGACATATAGCAATCAGCCCCAGCATTTT. Its protein is CASSPQGTYSNQPQHF.

V usage is TRBV3-1 (or the pseudogene TRBV3-2) and J usage is TRBJ2-2; tentative D call: TRBD1 (5 bases). The germline V and J ends were trimmed by 2 bases and 6 bases, with 19 bases remaining between them. Germline CDR1 LGHDT, CDR2 YNNKEL (reference sequence). The CDR3 is made up of 17 amino acids. The CDR3 DNA follows: TGTGCCAGCAGCCAACGAACCGGGCCCAGGGTCCCCGGGGAGCTGTTTTTT. Translated: CASSQRTGPRVPGELFF.

The chain recombines TRBV2 with TRBJ2-6; D may be TRBD1 (6 bases). Trimming shortened V by 8 bases and J by 4 bases, and 15 bases separated the two germline ends. The CDR3 covers 15 residues. Per the germline V gene, CDR1 is SNHLY and CDR2 is FYNNEI. CDR3 DNA sequence: TGTGCCAGCGAGGTGGGGGCGCTGGGGGCCAACGTCCTGACTTTC. Its translation is CASEVGALGANVLTF.

V and J are TRBV25-1 and TRBJ2-7, with D uncertain. The CDR3 length is 14 residues. Trimming took off 1 base at V and 5 bases at J, with 12 bases between the two ends. The V gene's germline CDR1 is MGHDK and CDR2 SYGVNS. The CDR3 nucleotides are TGTGCCAGCAGTGAATGGGCCCCTGACCACGAGCAGTACTTC. It codes for CASSEWAPDHEQYF.

This rearrangement joins TRBV6-5 to TRBJ1-5; maybe TRBD1 (6 bases). The CDR3 has 13 residues. CDR1 is MNHEY, CDR2 SVGAGI, per germline. Between the trimmed V and J ends, which lost 6 bases and 5 bases, there was a span of 11 bases. The CDR3 DNA reads TGTGCCAGCAGACGGACAGCCTATCAGCCCCAGCATTTT. As protein: CASRRTAYQPQHF.

The chain joins TRBV29-1 to TRBJ1-1, with 9 bases aligning to TRBD1. Germline V gene lookup returns CDR1 SQVTM and CDR2 ANQGSEA. The CDR3 covers 13 residues. The V gene end was trimmed by 8 bases and the J gene end by 0 bases; junction bases not matched to a gene: 4. The CDR3 region is CSSGQGMNTEAFF. The DNA for the CDR3 is TGCAGCTCCGGACAGGGGATGAACACTGAAGCTTTCTTT.

The rearrangement uses TRBV5-1 and TRBJ1-2; 9 bases are shared with TRBD1. Per germline, CDR1 SGHRS and CDR2 YFSETQ. The V and J ends lost 4 bases and 1 base, in that order; junction bases with no gene match: 17. CDR3 length: 19 amino acids. This CDR3 is CASSARDRASLAVNYGYTF. The CDR3 nucleotides read TGCGCCAGCAGCGCCCGGGACAGGGCGTCATTGGCCGTTAACTATGGCTACACCTTC.

The DNA for the CDR3 is TGCGCCAGCAGCCCCCGCGCAACTAATGAAAAACTGTTTTTT. As protein: CASSPRATNEKLFF. The rearrangement links TRBV5-1 to TRBJ1-4; no clear D gene. The V and J ends lost 4 bases and 0 bases respectively, with 7 bases between them. Germline CDR1 reads SGHRS; CDR2 reads YFSETQ. The CDR3 totals 14 residues.